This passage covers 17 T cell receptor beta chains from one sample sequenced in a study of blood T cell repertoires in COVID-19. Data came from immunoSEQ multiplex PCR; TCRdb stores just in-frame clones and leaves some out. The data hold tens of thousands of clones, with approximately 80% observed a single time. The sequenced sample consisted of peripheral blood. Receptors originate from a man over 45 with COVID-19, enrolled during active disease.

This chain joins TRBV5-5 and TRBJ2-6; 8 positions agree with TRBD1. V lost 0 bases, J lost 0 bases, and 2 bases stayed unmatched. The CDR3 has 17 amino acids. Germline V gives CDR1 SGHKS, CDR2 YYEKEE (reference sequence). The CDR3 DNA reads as TGTGCCAGCAGCTTGGCCGGACAGGGCTCTGGGGCCAACGTCCTGACTTTC. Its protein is CASSLAGQGSGANVLTF.

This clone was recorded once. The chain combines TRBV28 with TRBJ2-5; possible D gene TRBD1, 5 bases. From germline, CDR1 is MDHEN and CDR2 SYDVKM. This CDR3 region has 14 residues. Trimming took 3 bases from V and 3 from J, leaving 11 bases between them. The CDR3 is CASSLVGREETQYF. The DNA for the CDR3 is TGTGCCAGCAGTTTGGTCGGCAGGGAAGAGACCCAGTACTTC.

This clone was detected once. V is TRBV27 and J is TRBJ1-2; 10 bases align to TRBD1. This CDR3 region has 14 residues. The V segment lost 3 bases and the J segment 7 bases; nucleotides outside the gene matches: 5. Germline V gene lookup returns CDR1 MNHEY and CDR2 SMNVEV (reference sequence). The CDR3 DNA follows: TGTGCCAGCAGTTTCGGGACAGGGGAGAGTGGCTACACCTTC. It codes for CASSFGTGESGYTF.

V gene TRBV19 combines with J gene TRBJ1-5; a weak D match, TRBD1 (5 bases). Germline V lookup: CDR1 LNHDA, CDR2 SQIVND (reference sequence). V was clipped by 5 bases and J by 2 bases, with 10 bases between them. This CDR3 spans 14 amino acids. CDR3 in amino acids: CASSGGGGNQPQHF. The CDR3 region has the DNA TGTGCCAGTAGTGGCGGAGGGGGCAATCAGCCCCAGCATTTT.

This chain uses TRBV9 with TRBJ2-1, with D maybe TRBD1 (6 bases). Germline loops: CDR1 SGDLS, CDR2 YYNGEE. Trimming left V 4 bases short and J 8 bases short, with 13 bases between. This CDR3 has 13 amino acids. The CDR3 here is CASSPPQGYEQFF. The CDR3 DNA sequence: TGTGCCAGCAGCCCTCCACAGGGATATGAGCAGTTCTTC.

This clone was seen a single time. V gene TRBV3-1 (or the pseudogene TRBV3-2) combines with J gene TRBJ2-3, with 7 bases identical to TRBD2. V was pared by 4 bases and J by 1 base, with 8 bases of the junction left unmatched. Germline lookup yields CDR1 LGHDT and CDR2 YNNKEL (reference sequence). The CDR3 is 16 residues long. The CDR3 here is CASSPLRAGCTDTQYF. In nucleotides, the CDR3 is TGTGCCAGCAGCCCCCTCAGAGCGGGGTGCACAGATACGCAGTATTTT.

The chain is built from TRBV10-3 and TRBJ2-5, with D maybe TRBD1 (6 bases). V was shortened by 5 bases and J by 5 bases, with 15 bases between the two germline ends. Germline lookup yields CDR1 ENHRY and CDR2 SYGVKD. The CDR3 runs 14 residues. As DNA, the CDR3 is TGTGCCATCAGTTACAGGGTGAGAGATGAGACCCAGTACTTC. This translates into CAISYRVRDETQYF.

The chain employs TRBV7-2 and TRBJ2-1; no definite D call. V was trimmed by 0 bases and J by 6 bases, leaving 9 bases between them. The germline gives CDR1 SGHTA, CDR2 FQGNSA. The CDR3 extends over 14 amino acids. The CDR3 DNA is TGTGCCAGCAGCTTAGCGCGGCTAGTCAATGAGCAGTTCTTC. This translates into CASSLARLVNEQFF.

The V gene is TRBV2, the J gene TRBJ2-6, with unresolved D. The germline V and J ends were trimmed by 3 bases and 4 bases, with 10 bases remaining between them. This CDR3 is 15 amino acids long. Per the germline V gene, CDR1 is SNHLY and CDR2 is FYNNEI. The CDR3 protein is CASSDEAYGANVLTF. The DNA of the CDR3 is TGTGCCAGCAGTGACGAAGCGTACGGGGCCAACGTCCTGACTTTC.

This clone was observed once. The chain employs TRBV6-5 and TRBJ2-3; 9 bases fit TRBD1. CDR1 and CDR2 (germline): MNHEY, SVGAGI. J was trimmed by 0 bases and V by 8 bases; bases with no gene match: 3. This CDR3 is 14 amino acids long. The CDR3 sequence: CASGTGLSTDTQYF. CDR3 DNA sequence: TGTGCCAGCGGGACAGGGCTCAGCACAGATACGCAGTATTTT.

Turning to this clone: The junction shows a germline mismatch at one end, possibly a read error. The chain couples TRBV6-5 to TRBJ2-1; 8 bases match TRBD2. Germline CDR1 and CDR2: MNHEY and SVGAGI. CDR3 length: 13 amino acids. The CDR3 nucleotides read TGTGCCAGCAGTTACTCCGGACGAGCGGGGGTCGTCTTC. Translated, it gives CASSYSGRAGVVF.

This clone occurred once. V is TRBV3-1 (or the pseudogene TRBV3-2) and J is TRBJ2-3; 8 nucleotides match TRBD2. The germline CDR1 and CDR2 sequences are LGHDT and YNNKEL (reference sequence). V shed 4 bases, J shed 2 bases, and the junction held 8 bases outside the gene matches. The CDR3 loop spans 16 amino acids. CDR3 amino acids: CASSLRSGGYTDTQYF. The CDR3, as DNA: TGTGCCAGCAGCCTCCGGAGCGGGGGTTACACAGATACGCAGTATTTT.

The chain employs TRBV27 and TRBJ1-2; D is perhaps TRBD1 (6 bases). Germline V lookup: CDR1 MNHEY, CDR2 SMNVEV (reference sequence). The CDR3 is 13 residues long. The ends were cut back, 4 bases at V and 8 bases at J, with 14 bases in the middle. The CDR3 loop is CASSSSGGWGYTF. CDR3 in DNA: TGTGCCAGCAGTTCCTCGGGGGGCTGGGGCTACACCTTC.

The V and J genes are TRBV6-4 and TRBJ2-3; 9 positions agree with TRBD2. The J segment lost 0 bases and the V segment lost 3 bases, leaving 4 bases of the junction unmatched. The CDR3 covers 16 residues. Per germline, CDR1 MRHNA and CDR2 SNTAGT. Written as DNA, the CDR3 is TGTGCCAGCAGTGAACAAGCGGGGGGAAGCACAGATACGCAGTATTTT. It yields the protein CASSEQAGGSTDTQYF.

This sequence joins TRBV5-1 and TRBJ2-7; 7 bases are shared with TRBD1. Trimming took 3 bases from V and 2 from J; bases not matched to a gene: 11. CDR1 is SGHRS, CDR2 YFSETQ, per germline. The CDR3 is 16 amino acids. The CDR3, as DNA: TGCGCCAGCAGCTCCCCTCGGGACAGACCAACCTACGAGCAGTACTTC. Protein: CASSSPRDRPTYEQYF.

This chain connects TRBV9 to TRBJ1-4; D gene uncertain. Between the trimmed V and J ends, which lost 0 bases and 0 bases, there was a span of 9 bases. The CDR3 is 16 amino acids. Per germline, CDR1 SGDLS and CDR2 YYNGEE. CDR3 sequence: CASSVVPRATNEKLFF. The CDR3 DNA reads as TGTGCCAGCAGCGTAGTCCCCCGGGCAACTAATGAAAAACTGTTTTTT.

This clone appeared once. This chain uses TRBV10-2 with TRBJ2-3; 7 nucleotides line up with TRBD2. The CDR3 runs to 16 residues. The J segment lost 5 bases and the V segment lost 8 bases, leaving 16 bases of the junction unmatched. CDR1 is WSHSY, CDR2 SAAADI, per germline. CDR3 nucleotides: TGCGCCAGCGGGGGGGAGGGGAATACTGTAGGAGATACGCAGTATTTT. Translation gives CASGGEGNTVGDTQYF.